This TCR beta chain was sequenced during a study of T cells in Graves' hyperthyroidism and ophthalmopathy. The CDR3 regions of TCR beta were amplified from RNA transcripts. Carried out on the TCR CDR3, a first-round RT-PCR used the HTBI primer set. TCRdb recomputed calls from the multiplex PCR reads with MiXCR, one row per CDR3 protein. Of under 300,000 distinct CDR3 sequences in the sample, approximately 23% were seen once. The authors took PBMCs from 10 ml fresh peripheral blood. This clonotype was detected only a few times. Its cognate antigen is unknown. The CDR3 contains 15 residues. CDR1 is SGHRS, CDR2 YFSETQ, per germline. Trimming took off 5 bases at V and 8 bases at J, with 17 bases between the two ends. Study-level results: A model of 13 V-J features distinguished ophthalmopathy from stable hyperthyroidism. Most thyroid clonotypes with frequency above 0.001 were detected in blood.

This clonotype was obtained from a man aged 25-40 years with Graves' ophthalmopathy. The J gene is TRBJ1-6, the V gene TRBV5-1, with a possible D match to TRBD1 (5 bases). Sequencing was performed on blood. CDR3 nucleotide sequence: TGCGCCAGCAGGCTCAGGGTCCGAGGCGATTCACCCCTCCACTTT. It codes for CASRLRVRGDSPLHF.